Sequencing of this TCR beta chain was carried out in a study of cytomegalovirus exposure and HLA in healthy donors. The germline V gene encodes CDR1 SGHTA and CDR2 FQGTGA. Trimming cost V 3 bases and J 4 bases; bases outside gene matches: 5. The CDR3 has 15 amino acids. It was with 60 Vbeta and 13 Jbeta primers that the PCR ran. Some clones are missing from TCRdb's copy, which holds only in-frame ones; the method was immunoSEQ multiplex PCR. The repertoire holds some 90,000 clones, with 65% as singletons. The J gene is TRBJ1-1, the V gene TRBV7-3; 10 nucleotides line up with TRBD1. The sequence was obtained from a boy younger than 18 in good health and CMV-seropositive. Sequencing was performed on PBMCs. CDR3 loop: CASSFKTGGITEAFF. DNA of the CDR3: TGTGCCAGCAGCTTTAAGACAGGGGGCATCACTGAAGCTTTCTTT.